These 9 T cell receptor beta chains were all obtained from the same sample, sequenced in a study of Ad26.COV2.S vaccination and SARS-CoV-2 variants. Treatment in this sample: about 20 received Ad26.COV2.S at low or high dose, single or two shots; about 5 received placebo; per-sample allocation not given. The samples were gathered on day 63 after the first injection of vaccine or placebo. Method: immunoSEQ multiplex PCR; TCRdb's copy keeps in-frame clones and lacks some. The sample consists of some 400,000 clones, around 91% of them appearing once. Source: peripheral blood, taken in a trial of Ad26.COV2.S vaccine versus placebo. These receptors all come from a person between 18 and 60 years old who received the Ad26.COV2.S COVID-19 vaccine or a placebo.

The J gene is TRBJ2-1, the V gene TRBV24-1; D is possibly TRBD1 or TRBD2 (6 bases each). The CDR3 has 15 residues. The germline V and J ends were trimmed by 9 bases and 3 bases, with 17 bases remaining between them. Germline V lookup: CDR1 KGHDR, CDR2 SFDVKD. As DNA, the CDR3 is TGTGCCACCTCTCAAGGGGGGAGAGACTACAATGAGCAGTTCTTC. It yields the protein CATSQGGRDYNEQFF.

The V and J genes are TRBV15 and TRBJ2-5; TRBD2 matches 12 bases. The germline V gene has CDR1 LNHNV and CDR2 YYDKDF (reference sequence). The CDR3 is 16 amino acids. Unmatched junction bases numbered 6, after V lost 3 bases and J lost 4 bases. The CDR3 sequence is CATSRTSGRYRETQYF. The CDR3 DNA follows: TGTGCCACCAGCAGGACTAGCGGGAGATATCGAGAGACCCAGTACTTC.

The chain employs TRBV10-3 and TRBJ2-1; D might be TRBD2 (6 bases). The V end lost 3 bases, the J end lost 0 bases, and 15 bases lay between the germline ends. This CDR3 is 17 amino acids long. Germline assignment: CDR1 ENHRY and CDR2 SYGVKD. The CDR3 DNA sequence: TGTGCCATCAGTGACCATTCTAGCGTACGCTCCTACAATGAGCAGTTCTTC. Its protein product is CAISDHSSVRSYNEQFF.

The genes are TRBV19 and TRBJ2-7, with TRBD1 matching 12 bases. CDR1 is LNHDA and CDR2 is SQIVND in the germline V gene (reference sequence). Unmatched junction bases numbered 8, after V lost 6 bases and J lost 5 bases. The CDR3 is 15 amino acids. CDR3 region: CASRRGTGGFDEQYF. The CDR3 DNA sequence: TGTGCCAGTAGAAGGGGGACAGGGGGCTTCGACGAGCAGTACTTC.

The genes are TRBV5-4 and TRBJ1-2; no reliable D call. The CDR3 has 15 amino acids. Germline CDR1 reads SGHNT; CDR2 reads YYREEE (reference sequence). With 0 bases removed from V and 2 bases from J, the gap between germline ends came to 11 bases. The CDR3 loop is CASSLVTIFNYGYTF. DNA for the CDR3: TGTGCCAGCAGCTTGGTTACGATATTCAACTATGGCTACACCTTC. Filled out from reference TRBV5-4 and TRBJ1-2, the complete variable domain reads ETGVTQSPTHLIKTRGQQVTLRCSSQSGHNTVSWYQQALGQGPQFIFQYYREEENGRGNFPPRFSGLQFPNYSSELNVNALELDDSALYLCASSLVTIFNYGYTFGSGTRLTVV.

CDR3 nucleotides: TGCAGCGTTAGAGGGGCGGGAGGTATCCACGAGCAGTACTTC. As protein: CSVRGAGGIHEQYF. This sequence joins TRBV29-1 and TRBJ2-7, with 8 positions matching TRBD2. CDR1 SQVTM and CDR2 ANQGSEA come from the germline V gene. The trim removed 5 bases at V and 5 bases at J, leaving 11 bases unmatched. The CDR3 is 14 amino acids.

This clone showed up just a few times. This rearrangement joins TRBV2 to TRBJ2-5; D is perhaps TRBD2 (5 bases). The germline V gene encodes CDR1 SNHLY and CDR2 FYNNEI. This CDR3 contains 14 residues. The V gene lost 9 bases and the J gene lost 5 bases, with 19 bases spanning the gap. The CDR3 spells CASIRGEGRETQYF. CDR3 coding DNA: TGTGCCAGTATACGGGGAGAGGGAAGGGAGACCCAGTACTTC.

This rearrangement joins TRBV28 to TRBJ2-7; D call uncertain. The germline CDR1 and CDR2 sequences are MDHEN and SYDVKM. V lost 5 bases and J 4 bases, leaving 12 bases between the germline ends. This CDR3 contains 13 residues. CDR3 bases: TGTGCCAGCAGTCTTGGTAAGGGTTACGAGCAGTACTTC. This translates into CASSLGKGYEQYF.

DNA of the CDR3: TGTGCCAGTAGGGGGGACAGAACGAACACCGGGGAGCTGTTTTTT. Its translation is CASRGDRTNTGELFF. The chain joins TRBV19 to TRBJ2-2; 7 nucleotides agree with TRBD1. V dropped 6 bases and J dropped 0; count of bases not matched to a gene: 4. This CDR3 has 15 residues. Germline assignment: CDR1 LNHDA and CDR2 SQIVND (reference sequence).